These 18 T cell receptor beta chains share one sample of origin, sequenced in a study of Ad26.COV2.S vaccination and SARS-CoV-2 variants. Treatment reported: 15 to 20 received Ad26.COV2.S at low or high dose, single or two shots; about 5 received placebo; per-sample allocation not given. On day 63 after the first injection, vaccine and placebo recipients gave samples. Produced via immunoSEQ multiplex PCR; TCRdb's table is partial and in-frame only. The table includes more than 300,000 clones, 86% detected once. The material sequenced was peripheral blood, taken in a trial of Ad26.COV2.S vaccine versus placebo. Receptors were obtained from a person aged 18-60 years who received the Ad26.COV2.S COVID-19 vaccine or a placebo.

The chain combines TRBV27 with TRBJ2-7; TRBD2 is a possible D gene (7 bases). Deletions cut 3 bases from V and 5 bases from J, with 14 bases between. From germline, CDR1 is MNHEY and CDR2 SMNVEV (reference sequence). This CDR3 has 14 residues. The CDR3: CASSLGGGDHEQYF. As DNA, the CDR3 is TGTGCCAGCAGTTTGGGGGGGGGCGACCACGAGCAGTACTTC.

The chain couples TRBV7-9 to TRBJ2-1; D remains ambiguous. Trimming cost V 5 bases and J 9 bases, with 8 bases left between them. CDR3 size: 11 residues. Germline lookup yields CDR1 SEHNR and CDR2 FQNEAQ (reference sequence). The CDR3 spells CASSKDGEQFF. The CDR3 nucleotides read TGTGCCAGCAGCAAGGATGGTGAGCAGTTCTTC.

This chain links TRBV5-6 with TRBJ2-1; 14 bases match TRBD2. The CDR3 consists of 16 residues. Per the germline V gene, CDR1 is SGHDT and CDR2 is YYEEEE. V dropped 0 bases and J dropped 9; count of bases not matched to a gene: 5. The CDR3, as DNA: TGTGCCAGCAGCTTGGCTGGGGGACTAGCGGGGGTTGAGCAGTTCTTC. Its translation is CASSLAGGLAGVEQFF.

The J gene is TRBJ2-3, the V gene TRBV9, with TRBD1 matching over 9 bases. Germline assignment: CDR1 SGDLS and CDR2 YYNGEE. The CDR3 length is 17 residues. With 3 bases clipped from V and 2 bases from J, the junction kept 10 bases outside the gene matches. CDR3 sequence reads: CASSGRDRVLVTDTQYF. The CDR3 nucleotides are TGTGCCAGCAGCGGCCGGGACAGGGTTCTGGTCACAGATACGCAGTATTTT. Combining the CDR3 with reference TRBV9 and TRBJ2-3 gives the whole variable domain DSGVTQTPKHLITATGQRVTLRCSPRSGDLSVYWYQQSLDQGLQFLIQYYNGEERAKGNILERFSAQQFPDLHSELNLSSLELGDSALYFCASSGRDRVLVTDTQYFGPGTRLTVL.

The rearrangement joins TRBV6-5 to TRBJ2-3, with 10 bases matching TRBD1. The V and J ends lost 7 bases and 5 bases, in that order; junction bases with no gene match: 3. Germline V gene sequence: CDR1 MNHEY, CDR2 SVGAGI. CDR3 length: 13 amino acids. CDR3 bases: TGTGCCAGCAAGGGACAGGGGATAGATACGCAGTATTTT. The encoded protein is CASKGQGIDTQYF.

This chain links TRBV27 with TRBJ1-4, with D uncertain. The V end was cut by 3 bases, the J end by 5 bases, with 10 bases between. The CDR3 totals 14 residues. Germline CDR1 MNHEY, CDR2 SMNVEV (reference sequence). The CDR3 region is CASSLRPENEKLFF. In nucleotides, the CDR3 is TGTGCCAGCAGTTTGAGGCCGGAGAATGAAAAACTGTTTTTT.

The chain recombines TRBV9 with TRBJ2-1; D perhaps matches TRBD2 (6 bases). Germline CDR1 and CDR2: SGDLS and YYNGEE. V was shortened by 4 bases and J by 6 bases, with 14 bases between the two germline ends. The CDR3 is 14 residues long. CDR3 coding DNA: TGTGCCAGCAGCCCCATAGGGACTTTCAATGAGCAGTTCTTC. Translated: CASSPIGTFNEQFF.

In this sample, this clone turned up once. The chain joins TRBV3-1 (or the pseudogene TRBV3-2) to TRBJ2-7; 7 bases map to TRBD1. After removal of 3 bases from V and 3 bases from J, the junction contained 2 bases not matched to a gene. Germline loops: CDR1 LGHDT, CDR2 YNNKEL (reference sequence). This CDR3 is built from 13 residues. In DNA form, the CDR3 reads TGTGCCAGCAGCCACTGGACAGGCTACGAGCAGTACTTC. It specifies CASSHWTGYEQYF.

The chain carries TRBV27 and TRBJ1-2; TRBD1 is a possible D gene (5 bases). There are 13 residues in the CDR3. Trimming pared 6 bases from V and 5 bases from J, leaving 13 bases between. The germline CDR1 and CDR2 sequences are MNHEY and SMNVEV (reference sequence). For the CDR3, the DNA is TGTGCCAGCAGCCGGGACCGATCTTATGGCTACACCTTC. It specifies CASSRDRSYGYTF.

This chain uses TRBV28 with TRBJ1-1; 7 nucleotides line up with TRBD1. The CDR3 runs to 14 residues. Germline loops: CDR1 MDHEN, CDR2 SYDVKM. The trim removed 6 bases at V and 10 bases at J, leaving 14 bases unmatched. CDR3 coding DNA: TGTGCCAGCAGCCAAAGGGGGCTCTCTCGTCGAGCTTTCTTT. Its translation is CASSQRGLSRRAFF.

The rearrangement links TRBV5-6 to TRBJ2-7, with D uncertain. CDR3 length: 13 amino acids. CDR1 and CDR2 (germline): SGHDT, YYEEEE. Trimming took 2 bases from V and 8 from J, leaving 14 bases between them. CDR3: CASSFYRGQQQYF. The CDR3 bases are TGTGCCAGCAGCTTCTACCGCGGCCAGCAGCAGTACTTC.

The chain couples TRBV5-1 to TRBJ1-3; D gene ambiguous. The CDR3 spans 12 residues. Trimming took 0 bases from V and 9 from J, leaving 7 bases between them. The germline gives CDR1 SGHRS, CDR2 YFSETQ. As DNA, the CDR3 is TGCGCCAGCAGCTTGGATGGAGCCACCATATATTTT. Its protein is CASSLDGATIYF.

This clone was seen just once. The chain links TRBV5-1 to TRBJ1-5; TRBD1 matches at 7 bases. Germline V gene sequence: CDR1 SGHRS, CDR2 YFSETQ. CDR3 length: 14 amino acids. After removal of 4 bases from V and 3 bases from J, the junction contained 4 bases not matched to a gene. CDR3 residues: CASSPGQVNQPQHF. CDR3 DNA: TGCGCCAGCAGCCCCGGACAGGTCAATCAGCCCCAGCATTTT.

The CDR3 DNA is TGTGCCAGCAGCTTGGGGGGTTGGCAGGCCTACAATGAGCAGTTCTTC. Encoded protein: CASSLGGWQAYNEQFF. V is TRBV5-4 and J is TRBJ2-1; no firm D call. Per the germline V gene, CDR1 is SGHNT and CDR2 is YYREEE (reference sequence). The CDR3 loop spans 16 amino acids. V gave up 0 bases and J gave up 2 bases, with 12 bases separating them.

The rearrangement uses TRBV27 and TRBJ1-1; 10 nucleotides line up with TRBD1. The CDR3 contains 16 residues. The junction had 4 bases not matched to a gene; V was cut back by 0 bases and J by 3 bases. The germline gives CDR1 MNHEY, CDR2 SMNVEV (reference sequence). The DNA for the CDR3 is TGTGCCAGCAGTTTATCGACAGGGGGCGCATACACTGAAGCTTTCTTT. It codes for CASSLSTGGAYTEAFF.

This clone was seen just once. The gene calls are TRBV4-3 and TRBJ1-1, with no clear D. Germline V lookup: CDR1 LGHNA, CDR2 YSLEER. V dropped 0 bases and J dropped 7 bases, with 12 bases sitting between them. CDR3 length: 14 residues. The CDR3 nucleotides read TGCGCCAGCAGCCAAGATAAAGGGCCTCGTGAAGCTTTCTTT. Its translation: CASSQDKGPREAFF.

The chain combines TRBV7-9 with TRBJ2-1; 12 positions agree with TRBD2. CDR1 is SEHNR, CDR2 FQNEAQ, per germline (reference sequence). The ends lost 2 bases at V and 11 bases at J; junction bases unmatched: 4. The CDR3 is made up of 14 amino acids. CDR3 sequence (DNA): TGTGCCAGCAGCTTAACTAGCGGGGGGAGGAAGCAGTTCTTC. Amino acid sequence: CASSLTSGGRKQFF.

The chain combines TRBV9 with TRBJ1-1; 11 bases are shared with TRBD1. After removal of 3 bases from V and 5 bases from J, the junction contained 3 bases not matched to a gene. The CDR3 length is 14 residues. CDR1 and CDR2 (germline): SGDLS, YYNGEE. Here the CDR3 DNA reads TGTGCCAGCAGCGCCGGGGACAGGGGGACTGAAGCTTTCTTT. The encoded protein is CASSAGDRGTEAFF.